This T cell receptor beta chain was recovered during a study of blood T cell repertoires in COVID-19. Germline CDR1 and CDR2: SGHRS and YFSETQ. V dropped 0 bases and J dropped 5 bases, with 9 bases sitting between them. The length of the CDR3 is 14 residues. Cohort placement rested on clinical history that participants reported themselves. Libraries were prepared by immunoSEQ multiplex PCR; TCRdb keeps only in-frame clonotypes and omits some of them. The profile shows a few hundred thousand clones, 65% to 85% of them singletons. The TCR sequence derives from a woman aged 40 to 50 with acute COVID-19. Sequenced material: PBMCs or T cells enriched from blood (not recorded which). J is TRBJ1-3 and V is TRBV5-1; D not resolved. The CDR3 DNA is TGCGCCAGCAGCTTGGGAGGGCTCAGAAACACCATATATTTT. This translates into CASSLGGLRNTIYF.